The 14 T cell receptor beta chains presented below share a single source sample, sequenced in a study of shared clonotypes between healthy human individuals. The repertoire was sequenced with immunoSEQ multiplex PCR; TCRdb's copy has only in-frame clones and lacks some. Of roughly 700,000 clones listed, approximately 74% were seen once; the top ten hold less than 2%. Sequenced: memory CD4+ T cells sorted from blood. Documented subset: CD45RA-negative fraction. These TCRs come from a young woman in good health.

V gene TRBV10-2 combines with J gene TRBJ2-1; D unclear. The germline V gene has CDR1 WSHSY and CDR2 SAAADI. This CDR3 is built from 13 residues. V lost 0 bases to trimming and J lost 10 bases, with 10 bases between them. This CDR3 is CASSESRAREQFF. The CDR3, as DNA: TGCGCCAGCAGTGAGTCGAGAGCGAGGGAGCAGTTCTTC.

This clone was seen a single time. V gene TRBV28 combines with J gene TRBJ2-4; D might be TRBD1 (6 bases). Germline lookup yields CDR1 MDHEN and CDR2 SYDVKM. This CDR3 contains 18 residues. With 1 base removed from V and 1 base from J, the gap between germline ends came to 17 bases. The CDR3 nucleotides read TGTGCCAGCAGTTTATCCGCACAGGGAATTGAGGCCAAAAACATTCAGTACTTC. This translates into CASSLSAQGIEAKNIQYF.

This rearrangement joins TRBV11-2 to TRBJ2-4; 8 bases are shared with TRBD2. CDR1 is SGHAT, CDR2 FQNNGV, per germline. The CDR3 has 14 residues. Trimming cost V 3 bases and J 6 bases; bases outside gene matches: 4. CDR3 amino acids: CASSFRLAGNIQYF. Here the CDR3 DNA reads TGTGCCAGCAGCTTCCGCCTAGCGGGAAACATTCAGTACTTC.

This clone was counted many times. V and J are TRBV21-1 and TRBJ2-2; the D segment call TRBD2 is taken from the table without a DNA check. TRBV21-1 is described as a pseudogene. The CDR3 loop spans 17 amino acids. The CDR3 reads CASSRTSGSVFSGELFF. The CDR3 bases are TGTGCCAGCAGCAGGACTAGCGGGAGCGTATTTTCCGGGGAGCTGTTTTTT.

V usage is TRBV19 and J usage is TRBJ2-6; D may be TRBD1 (5 bases). V was shortened by 7 bases and J by 0 bases, with 16 bases between the two germline ends. Germline V gene data show CDR1 as LNHDA and CDR2 as SQIVND (reference sequence). The CDR3 covers 17 residues. CDR3 bases: TGTGCCAGTACCAGGACAAGAGTGAGCTCTGGGGCCAACGTCCTGACTTTC. Translated: CASTRTRVSSGANVLTF.

The chain recombines TRBV27 with TRBJ2-7; 7 positions match TRBD2. V lost 8 bases and J lost 9; bases outside the gene matches: 1. The CDR3 covers 9 residues. Germline V CDR1 and CDR2: MNHEY, SMNVEV (reference sequence). CDR3 sequence: CASPGGQYF. The CDR3 nucleotides read TGTGCCAGCCCGGGGGGGCAGTACTTC.

About this clone: This may come from a read error, since a much larger clone is one base off. The sample holds other DNA sequences that translate to the same CDR3. The rearrangement joins TRBV2 to TRBJ2-5; D is uncertain. The J call is in doubt because the DNA end fits TRBJ2-7 better. The CDR3 is 12 amino acids. CDR1 and CDR2 (germline): SNHLY, FYNNEI. CDR3 loop: CASSGQTYEQYF. CDR3 coding DNA: TGTGCCAGCAGTGGGCAGACCTACGAGCAGTACTTC.

The chain couples TRBV6-6 to TRBJ2-7; TRBD1 is a possible D gene (5 bases). The CDR3 covers 11 residues. Germline V gene data show CDR1 as MNHNY and CDR2 as SVGAGI (reference sequence). With 6 bases removed from V and 8 bases from J, the gap between germline ends came to 11 bases. CDR3 loop: CASSPRVQQYF. In nucleotides, the CDR3 is TGTGCCAGCAGCCCCAGGGTGCAGCAGTACTTC.

The chain has TRBV9 and TRBJ2-7; 9 bases line up with TRBD1. V shed 0 bases and J 7 bases; nucleotides not matched to a gene: 8. The CDR3 covers 15 residues. Germline assignment: CDR1 SGDLS and CDR2 YYNGEE. This CDR3 reads CASSVDGTGRGEQYF. CDR3 sequence (DNA): TGTGCCAGCAGCGTAGATGGGACAGGGCGAGGGGAGCAGTACTTC.

In DNA, the CDR3 is TGTGCCACCAGCAGAGATCGAATAGTAGCGGGAGTTGGTGAGCAGTTCTTC. Protein: CATSRDRIVAGVGEQFF. The J gene is TRBJ2-1, the V gene TRBV15; 9 bases align to TRBD2. V dropped 0 bases and J dropped 9; count of bases not matched to a gene: 12. This CDR3 region has 17 residues. CDR1 and CDR2 from the germline V gene are LNHNV and YYDKDF (reference sequence).

The chain combines TRBV15 with TRBJ2-3, with 10 nucleotides matching TRBD1. V lost 0 bases to trimming and J lost 9 bases; unmatched junction nucleotides: 12. Germline V gene sequence: CDR1 LNHNV, CDR2 YYDKDF (reference sequence). There are 17 residues in the CDR3. CDR3 amino acids: CATSRDQGTGAHWTQYF. The CDR3 coding sequence is TGTGCCACCAGCAGAGATCAAGGGACAGGGGCCCACTGGACGCAGTATTTT.

This clone was picked up one time. The rearrangement uses TRBV7-9 and TRBJ1-4; TRBD1 agrees at 7 bases. CDR3 length: 15 amino acids. V lost 8 bases, J lost 8 bases, and 14 bases stayed unmatched. Germline V gene lookup returns CDR1 SEHNR and CDR2 FQNEAQ (reference sequence). For the CDR3, the DNA is TGTGCCAGCGTGTACTGGACAGGCGGCAGAGAAAAACTGTTTTTT. Its translation: CASVYWTGGREKLFF.

The chain employs TRBV5-1 and TRBJ2-7; 7 bases are a match to TRBD1. Germline values: CDR1 SGHRS, CDR2 YFSETQ. J lost 1 base, V lost 5 bases, and 6 bases had no gene match. The CDR3 has 14 amino acids. CDR3 bases: TGCGCCAGCAGAGCGACAGGGATTTCCTACGAGCAGTACTTC. It yields the protein CASRATGISYEQYF.

This clone was detected a few times. The chain employs TRBV30 and TRBJ2-4, with 8 bases identical to TRBD2. In germline, CDR1 is GTSNPN, CDR2 SVGIG (reference sequence). The CDR3 has 12 amino acids. J was trimmed by 11 bases and V by 3 bases; bases with no gene match: 6. Written as DNA, the CDR3 is TGTGCCTGGAGAAGGGACGGGAGGGTTCAGTACTTC. Residues: CAWRRDGRVQYF.